The rows below give T cell receptor beta chains drawn from one sample of a study of cytomegalovirus exposure and HLA in healthy donors. Profiled with immunoSEQ multiplex PCR; TCRdb holds only in-frame clones, not every one. The sample records 190,000 or so clones, about four fifths being singletons. The sequenced sample was PBMCs. The receptors here all came from a woman aged 18-30 years in good health and CMV-seropositive. Each CDR3 is given without its conserved first and last residue. The order of the fields is D gene, CDR3 length, J gene, V gene, CDR3 protein. D genes are given only for firm matches.

D gene: -
CDR3 length: 9
J gene: TRBJ1-1
V gene: TRBV6-5
CDR3 protein: ASSYEGEAF

D gene: -
CDR3 length: 12
J gene: TRBJ2-5
V gene: TRBV12-5
CDR3 protein: ASAPNRDRETQY

D gene: TRBD1
CDR3 length: 14
J gene: TRBJ2-1
V gene: TRBV18
CDR3 protein: ASSPPQPGQGAEQF

D gene: -
CDR3 length: 12
J gene: TRBJ1-1
V gene: TRBV7-2
CDR3 protein: ASTLRQANTEAF

D gene: TRBD2
CDR3 length: 13
J gene: TRBJ2-1
V gene: TRBV15
CDR3 protein: ATSRGLAEVNEQF

D gene: -
CDR3 length: 14
J gene: TRBJ2-3
V gene: TRBV27
CDR3 protein: ASKERGSRSSDTQY

D gene: TRBD1
CDR3 length: 12
J gene: TRBJ1-1
V gene: TRBV2
CDR3 protein: ASIRTGWETEAF

D gene: TRBD1
CDR3 length: 13
J gene: TRBJ1-2
V gene: TRBV28
CDR3 protein: ASSFPTGANYGYT

D gene: TRBD1
CDR3 length: 14
J gene: TRBJ2-5
V gene: TRBV2
CDR3 protein: ASSPRQGRIGETQY

D gene: TRBD1
CDR3 length: 11
J gene: TRBJ1-4
V gene: TRBV6-1
CDR3 protein: ASTQGAREKLF

D gene: -
CDR3 length: 13
J gene: TRBJ1-2
V gene: TRBV7-8
CDR3 protein: ASSLARGARRGYT

D gene: -
CDR3 length: 13
J gene: TRBJ1-4
V gene: TRBV5-1
CDR3 protein: ASSLGGRGSEKLF

D gene: TRBD1
CDR3 length: 13
J gene: TRBJ1-5
V gene: TRBV27
CDR3 protein: ASSDRGRSGQPQH

D gene: TRBD1
CDR3 length: 17
J gene: TRBJ2-7
V gene: TRBV5-1
CDR3 protein: ASSLSYMPTRQGGYEQY

D gene: TRBD2
CDR3 length: 12
J gene: TRBJ2-7
V gene: TRBV14
CDR3 protein: ASSPLGTSGERY

D gene: -
CDR3 length: 13
J gene: TRBJ1-2
V gene: TRBV6-5
CDR3 protein: ASYPDPVREEGYT

D gene: TRBD2
CDR3 length: 11
J gene: TRBJ2-5
V gene: TRBV2
CDR3 protein: ASSDPRGETQY

D gene: -
CDR3 length: 9
J gene: TRBJ1-4
V gene: TRBV6-1
CDR3 protein: ASSNRLELF

D gene: -
CDR3 length: 17
J gene: TRBJ1-1
V gene: TRBV14
CDR3 protein: ASSQDLPTPGHLHTEAF

D gene: TRBD1
CDR3 length: 11
J gene: TRBJ1-5
V gene: TRBV19
CDR3 protein: AADRGLGQPQH

D gene: TRBD1
CDR3 length: 13
J gene: TRBJ1-4
V gene: TRBV18
CDR3 protein: ASSTGQTSNEKLF

D gene: -
CDR3 length: 16
J gene: TRBJ2-6
V gene: TRBV4-1
CDR3 protein: ASSPLRGLEAGANVLT

D gene: TRBD1
CDR3 length: 11
J gene: TRBJ1-1
V gene: TRBV5-4
CDR3 protein: ASSSDRLGSAF

D gene: -
CDR3 length: 12
J gene: TRBJ1-1
V gene: TRBV4-2
CDR3 protein: ASSQDRENTEAF

D gene: -
CDR3 length: 14
J gene: TRBJ1-5
V gene: TRBV4-3
CDR3 protein: ASSQDATGPYQPQH

D gene: -
CDR3 length: 12
J gene: TRBJ1-1
V gene: TRBV4-2
CDR3 protein: ASSQLGGTTEAF

D gene: TRBD2
CDR3 length: 14
J gene: TRBJ2-3
V gene: TRBV7-9
CDR3 protein: ASSLYNGGATDTQY

D gene: TRBD2
CDR3 length: 15
J gene: TRBJ2-3
V gene: TRBV2
CDR3 protein: ASSERGGASSTDTQY

D gene: -
CDR3 length: 13
J gene: TRBJ2-1
V gene: TRBV18
CDR3 protein: ASSLQGGTYNEQF

D gene: TRBD1
CDR3 length: 12
J gene: TRBJ2-1
V gene: TRBV10-2
CDR3 protein: ASKETGGSGEQF

D gene: -
CDR3 length: 12
J gene: TRBJ2-6
V gene: TRBV2
CDR3 protein: ASNVGAGANVLT